This T cell receptor beta chain was retrieved from a study of blood T cell repertoires in COVID-19 (dated by TCRdb to the early 2020s). Notes on the research overall: The collaborator samples originated in the United States, Italy and Spain and spanned the acute and convalescent phases of COVID-19. The prospective study material was composed of cDNA or gDNA derived from T cells, B-cell-depleted T cells, or PBMCs. Where available, HLA class I and class II types were obtained from metadata supplied by the sample provider rather than from assay-based typing. Deeply sampled blood TCRbeta repertoires from subjects exposed to, actively infected with, or recovered from COVID-19 were included in the dataset. The repertoires were released in a freely available public database meant as a resource for research on the immune response to SARS-CoV-2. Nearly every sample came with metadata listing a de-identified subject ID, COVID-19 status, age in years and sex. Samples came from the ongoing ImmuneRACE study (first 160 participants) plus 1,254 subjects from 6 global collaborators.

Broad study findings and their caveats: The quantity of clinical and demographic metadata differed by source and by participant and was supplied without curation.

TCRbeta CDR3 regions were amplified from genomic DNA by means of the immunoSEQ Assay, a bias-controlled multiplex PCR. Regarding the original processing steps: Within the assay, amplification of reference gene primers was used to estimate how many nucleated cells each sample contained. To quantify the absolute abundance of each unique TCRbeta CDR3 rearrangement, sequence reads were collapsed and filtered. For each sample, productive Simpson clonality was calculated by taking the square root of Simpson's diversity index across productive rearrangements. TCRdb took over this immuneACCESS table, retaining in-frame rearrangements with V and J assigned. Such tables are incomplete; in checked studies, under half of the missing clones stem from an unresolved V gene, and the remainder is unexplained. That table gives V, J and clone size, and the DNA gave D and trimming. In all, the sample holds 120,000 or so clones, and approximately 90% of those were seen once. The ten top clones hold 28% of the sample.

The collaborating institutions used their own protocols to collect whole blood in K2EDTA tubes. For TCRbeta analysis, collaborators shipped samples as frozen whole blood, isolated PBMCs, or DNA extracted from either of those sample types. As concerns this clone: The target of this receptor is not known. No quality values exist for individual bases; no much larger clone is one base distant.

The germline V gene encodes CDR1 MDHEN and CDR2 SYDVKM. The CDR3, cysteine through phenylalanine, is 15 amino acids long. The DNA shown is the 45-base CDR3, in frame from base 1. V drops 6 bases and J drops 4 bases, leaving 19 bases in between. Source material: peripheral blood. This TCR derives from a man in his 70s with active or convalescent COVID-19. The V gene is TRBV28 and the J gene is TRBJ2-7, and the D gene may be TRBD2, 6 bases matching. The CDR3 in this case is CASSLPGLLEYEQYF. The bases are TGTGCCAGCAGCCTACCGGGACTCCTGGAGTACGAGCAGTACTTC. With the portions outside the CDR3 filled from the reference TRBV28 and TRBJ2-7 genes, the complete variable region becomes DVKVTQSSRYLVKRTGEKVFLECVQDMDHENMFWYRQDPGLGLRLIYFSYDVKMKEKGDIPEGYSVSREKKERFSLILESASTNQTSMYLCASSLPGLLEYEQYFGPGTRLTVT.